This T cell receptor (beta chain) was found in a study of blood T cell repertoires in COVID-19. Study background: Samples representing acute and convalescent COVID-19 were sourced from the United States, Italy and Spain. From T cells, B-cell-depleted T cells, or PBMCs came the material, which was cDNA or gDNA.

Trimming cost V 3 bases and J 7 bases; bases outside gene matches: 10. Germline CDR1 DFQATT, CDR2 SNEGSKA (reference sequence). This CDR3 has 15 amino acids. Source study methods: Scientists estimated how many nucleated cells there were by amplifying reference gene primers. Here immunoSEQ multiplex PCR was the method, and the copy in TCRdb shows in-frame clones only, minus some. The V and J calls and clone size are taken from that table; D and trimming were inferred from the DNA. In the table there are about 440,000 clones, roughly 90% of which are singletons. This chain links TRBV20-1 with TRBJ2-7; the match to TRBD2 covers 12 bases. The TCR was taken from a woman in her 30s with acute or convalescent COVID-19. The sample comprised peripheral blood. This CDR3 is CSASRSTSGGYEQYF. As DNA, the CDR3 is TGCAGTGCTAGTAGGTCGACTAGCGGGGGTTATGAGCAGTACTTC.